This T cell receptor (beta chain) derives from a study of T-cell memory formation after mild COVID-19. Study results and caveats: Certain responding clones were present in pre-infection memory, suggesting participation of cross-reactive memory.

TCRdb used MiXCR to reprocess the 5' RACE reads, holding one entry per CDR3 protein. The table has hundreds of thousands of distinct CDR3 sequences, about a fifth seen once. Germline V gene lookup returns CDR1 SGHRS and CDR2 YFSETQ. The CDR3 extends over 15 amino acids. Trimming took 0 bases from V and 2 from J, leaving 10 bases between them. This clonotype was seen a few times. No antigen is known for it. The chain couples TRBV5-1 to TRBJ2-3; the D is unclear. The TCR originated in an adult woman who had mild COVID-19 (a few samples of this study predate the infection). Cell type and time point are not known. Material: PBMCs or a T cell subset sorted from them (not recorded which). In DNA form, the CDR3 reads TGCGCCAGCAGCTTGGTTGCGGATCCCACAGATACGCAGTATTTT. It yields the protein CASSLVADPTDTQYF.